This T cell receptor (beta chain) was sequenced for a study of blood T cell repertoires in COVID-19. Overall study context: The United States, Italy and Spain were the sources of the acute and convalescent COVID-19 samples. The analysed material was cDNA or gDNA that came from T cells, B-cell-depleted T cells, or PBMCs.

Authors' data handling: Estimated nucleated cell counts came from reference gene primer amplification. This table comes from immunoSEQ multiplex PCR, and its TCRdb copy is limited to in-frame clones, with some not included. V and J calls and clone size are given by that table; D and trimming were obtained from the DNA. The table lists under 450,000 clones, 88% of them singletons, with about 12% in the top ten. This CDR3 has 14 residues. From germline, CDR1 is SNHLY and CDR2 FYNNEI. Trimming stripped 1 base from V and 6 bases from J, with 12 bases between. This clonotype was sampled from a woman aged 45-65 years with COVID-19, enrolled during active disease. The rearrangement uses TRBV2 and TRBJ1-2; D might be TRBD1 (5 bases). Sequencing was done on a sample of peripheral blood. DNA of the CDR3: TGTGCCAGCAGTGAAGGCAGGGTATTAAATGGCTACACCTTC. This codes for CASSEGRVLNGYTF.